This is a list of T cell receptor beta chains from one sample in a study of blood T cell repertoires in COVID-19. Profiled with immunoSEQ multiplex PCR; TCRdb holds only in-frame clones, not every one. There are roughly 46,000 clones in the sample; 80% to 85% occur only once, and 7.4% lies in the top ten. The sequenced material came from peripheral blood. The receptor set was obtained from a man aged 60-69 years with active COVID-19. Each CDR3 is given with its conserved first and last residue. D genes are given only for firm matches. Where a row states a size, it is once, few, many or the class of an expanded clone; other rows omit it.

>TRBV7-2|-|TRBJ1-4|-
CASSIPPTNEKLFF
TGTGCCAGCTCTATCCCTCCAACTAATGAAAAACTGTTTTTT
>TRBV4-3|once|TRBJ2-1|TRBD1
CASSQERTGGNEQFF
TGCGCCAGCAGCCAAGAAAGGACAGGGGGCAATGAGCAGTTCTTC
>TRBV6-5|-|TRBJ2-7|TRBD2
CASSWTSGPYEQYF
TGTGCCAGCAGCTGGACTAGCGGACCCTACGAGCAGTACTTC
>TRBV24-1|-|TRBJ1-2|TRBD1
CATKGQGRGYTF
TGTGCCACCAAGGGACAGGGTAGGGGCTACACCTTC
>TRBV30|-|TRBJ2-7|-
CAWSVSDAYEQYF
TGTGCCTGGAGTGTAAGCGACGCCTACGAGCAGTACTTC
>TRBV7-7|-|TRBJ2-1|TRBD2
CASSFRPSGQNEQFF
TGTGCCAGCAGCTTCAGGCCTAGCGGCCAAAATGAGCAGTTCTTC
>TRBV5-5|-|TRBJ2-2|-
CASSRLGTGELFF
TGTGCCAGCAGCCGACTAGGTACCGGGGAGCTGTTTTTT
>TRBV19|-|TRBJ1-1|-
CASTPSRDRSEAFF
TGTGCCAGTACCCCAAGTCGGGATCGATCGGAAGCTTTCTTT
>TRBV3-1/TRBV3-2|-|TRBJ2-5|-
CASSQVRVRETQYF
TGTGCCAGCAGCCAAGTAAGAGTCAGGGAGACCCAGTACTTC
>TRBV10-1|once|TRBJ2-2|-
CATSPRTGLDTGELFF
TGCGCCACCAGTCCTCGCACAGGGTTGGACACCGGGGAGCTGTTTTTT
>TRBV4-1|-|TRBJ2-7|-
CASSPKDRSYEQYF
TGCGCCAGCAGCCCCAAGGACAGATCCTACGAGCAGTACTTC
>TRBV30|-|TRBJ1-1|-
CAWSTQRNTEAFF
TGTGCCTGGAGTACTCAGCGGAACACTGAAGCTTTCTTT
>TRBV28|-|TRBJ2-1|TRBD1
CASSLNLGQAHNEQFF
TGTGCCAGCAGCCTTAACTTGGGACAGGCTCACAATGAGCAGTTCTTC
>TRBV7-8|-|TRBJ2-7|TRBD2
CASSPNRVPIPLAGVDEQYF
TGTGCCAGCAGCCCCAACAGGGTCCCCATCCCTCTAGCGGGAGTCGACGAGCAGTACTTC
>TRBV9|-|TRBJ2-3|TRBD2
CASSAGTSGFATQYF
TGTGCCAGCAGCGCGGGGACTAGCGGATTCGCTACGCAGTATTTT
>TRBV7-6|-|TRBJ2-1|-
CASSLLESSYNEQFF
TGTGCCAGCAGCTTATTGGAGAGCTCCTACAATGAGCAGTTCTTC
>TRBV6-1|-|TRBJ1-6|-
CASSEAVKGNSPLHF
TGTGCCAGCAGTGAAGCCGTTAAGGGGAATTCACCCCTCCACTTT
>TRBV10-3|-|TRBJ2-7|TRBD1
CAIDRGDNEQYF
TGTGCCATCGACAGGGGGGACAACGAGCAGTACTTC
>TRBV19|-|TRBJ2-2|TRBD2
CASSYPHRASGNTGELFF
TGTGCCAGTAGTTACCCCCACCGGGCTAGCGGCAACACCGGGGAGCTGTTTTTT
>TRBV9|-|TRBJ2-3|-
CASSLRLDLDTQYF
TGTGCCAGCAGCCTCCGACTAGATTTAGATACGCAGTATTTT
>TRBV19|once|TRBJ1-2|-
CASRQQGRRNYGYTF
TGTGCCAGTAGACAGCAGGGTAGAAGAAACTATGGCTACACCTTC
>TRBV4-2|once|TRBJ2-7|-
CASSQDDGATYEQYF
TGTGCCAGCAGCCAAGATGATGGAGCGACCTACGAGCAGTACTTC
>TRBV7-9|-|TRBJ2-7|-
CASSKGTFIYEQYF
TGTGCCAGCAGCAAAGGGACATTTATTTACGAGCAGTACTTC
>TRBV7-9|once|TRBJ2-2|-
CASTIPGTSNTGELFF
TGTGCCAGCACCATCCCCGGGACATCGAACACCGGGGAGCTGTTTTTT
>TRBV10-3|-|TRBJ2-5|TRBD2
CAISESSGVAETQYF
TGTGCCATCAGTGAGAGTAGCGGGGTAGCAGAGACCCAGTACTTC
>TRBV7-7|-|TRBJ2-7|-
CASSLGQGIEQYF
TGTGCTAGCAGCTTGGGCCAGGGGATCGAGCAGTACTTC
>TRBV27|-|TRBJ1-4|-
CASTSRNSNEKLFF
TGTGCCAGCACCTCCCGGAATAGCAATGAAAAACTGTTTTTT
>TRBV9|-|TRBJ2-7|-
CASSVDQGGEQYF
TGTGCCAGCAGCGTAGATCAGGGAGGCGAGCAGTACTTC
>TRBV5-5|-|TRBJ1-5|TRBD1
CASSAGTGDFEPQHF
TGTGCCAGCAGCGCCGGGACAGGGGATTTTGAGCCCCAGCATTTT
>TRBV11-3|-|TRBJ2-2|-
CASSRIGLANTGELFF
TGTGCCAGCAGCCGGATCGGACTGGCCAACACCGGGGAGCTGTTTTTT
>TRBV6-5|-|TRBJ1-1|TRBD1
CASIETGEKAFF
TGTGCCAGCATCGAAACAGGGGAAAAAGCTTTCTTT
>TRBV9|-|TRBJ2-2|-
CASTSTGELFF
TGTGCCAGCACCAGTACCGGGGAGCTGTTTTTT
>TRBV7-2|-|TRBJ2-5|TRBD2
CASSPGLAGRQTQYF
TGTGCCAGCAGTCCTGGACTAGCGGGGAGACAGACCCAGTACTTC
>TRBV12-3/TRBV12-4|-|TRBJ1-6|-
CASQGPNSPLHF
TGTGCCAGCCAGGGGCCCAATTCACCCCTCCACTTT
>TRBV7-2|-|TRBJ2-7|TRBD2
CASSLGLAGGSYEQYF
TGTGCCAGCAGCTTGGGACTAGCGGGAGGTTCCTACGAGCAGTACTTC
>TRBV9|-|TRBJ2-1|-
CASSAAEEQFF
TGTGCCAGCAGCGCCGCGGAGGAGCAGTTCTTC
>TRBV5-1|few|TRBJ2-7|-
CASSEAYEQYF
TGCGCCAGCAGCGAGGCCTACGAGCAGTACTTC
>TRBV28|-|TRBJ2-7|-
CASSLSNLGAGDRNEQYF
TGTGCCAGCAGTTTAAGTAACCTTGGGGCAGGGGATCGCAACGAGCAGTACTTC
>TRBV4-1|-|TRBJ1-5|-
CASSQEPGGHNQPQHF
TGCGCCAGCAGCCAGGAACCGGGAGGGCACAATCAGCCCCAGCATTTT
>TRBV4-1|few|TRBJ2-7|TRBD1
CASSQDSGGQVSYEQYF
TGCGCCAGCAGCCAAGACTCGGGCGGACAGGTATCCTACGAGCAGTACTTC
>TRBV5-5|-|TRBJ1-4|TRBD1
CASSLVRTGGEKLFF
TGTGCCAGCAGCTTGGTTCGGACAGGGGGTGAAAAACTGTTTTTT
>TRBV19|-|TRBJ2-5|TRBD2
CASSTASSGKETQYF
TGTGCCAGTAGTACCGCCTCTAGCGGGAAAGAGACCCAGTACTTC
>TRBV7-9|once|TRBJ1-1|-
CASSYPGGKLNTEAFF
TGTGCCAGCAGTTACCCCGGGGGGAAATTGAACACTGAAGCTTTCTTT
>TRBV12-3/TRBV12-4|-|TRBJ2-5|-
CASSFGERETQYF
TGTGCCAGCAGTTTTGGGGAGAGAGAGACCCAGTACTTC
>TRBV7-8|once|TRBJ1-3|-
CASSAGTASGNTIYF
TGTGCCAGCAGCGCGGGGACGGCCTCTGGAAACACCATATATTTT
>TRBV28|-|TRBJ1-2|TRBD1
CASSLYGQDYGYTF
TGTGCCAGCAGTTTATACGGACAGGACTATGGCTACACCTTC
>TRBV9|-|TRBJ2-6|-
CASSPLMESGANVLTF
TGTGCCAGCAGCCCCCTTATGGAGTCTGGGGCCAACGTCCTGACTTTC